These 12 T cell receptor beta chains were sequenced from one sample in a study of T cells in Graves' hyperthyroidism and ophthalmopathy. RNA transcripts yielded amplified TCR beta CDR3 regions. The HTBI primer set served for first-round RT-PCR of the TCR CDR3. TCRdb reprocessed the multiplex PCR reads via MiXCR and lists one record per CDR3 protein. This sample yields 700,000 to 950,000 distinct CDR3 sequences, of which roughly a third are seen a single time; roughly 30% belongs to the top ten. What was sequenced was blood. These receptors came from a woman in her forties with Graves' hyperthyroidism.

CDR3 residues: CASSQDTGGSYGYTF. The CDR3 DNA reads TGCGCCAGCAGCCAAGATACGGGGGGAAGCTATGGCTACACCTTC. The chain joins TRBV4-3 to TRBJ1-2; possible D gene TRBD1, 5 bases. The CDR3 runs to 15 residues. V lost 0 bases to trimming and J lost 4 bases, with 12 bases between them. Germline lookup yields CDR1 LGHNA and CDR2 YSLEER.

This clonotype was seen more than once but under ten times. The chain carries TRBV4-1 and TRBJ1-1; TRBD1 matches 9 bases. The CDR3 has 15 amino acids. With V trimmed by 7 bases and J by 9 bases, 15 bases remained unmatched. Germline CDR1 reads MGHRA; CDR2 reads YSYEKL. Written as DNA, the CDR3 is TGCGCCAGCACCTCTCAAGAAGGTGACAGGGGGAAAGCTTTCTTT. Translating gives CASTSQEGDRGKAFF.

This clonotype was picked up a small number of times. This chain links TRBV4-3 with TRBJ1-1, with D unresolved. Germline V gives CDR1 LGHNA, CDR2 YSLEER. V was pared by 0 bases and J by 0 bases, with 14 bases between. The CDR3 consists of 17 residues. For the CDR3, the DNA is TGCGCCAGCAGCCAAGATCTCCTTGGGCCCATGAACACTGAAGCTTTCTTT. Amino acid sequence: CASSQDLLGPMNTEAFF.

This clonotype occurred once. V is TRBV2 and J is TRBJ1-5, with D possibly TRBD1 on 5 matching bases. V was shortened by 6 bases and J by 6 bases, with 18 bases between the two germline ends. This CDR3 spans 15 amino acids. Germline V gene lookup returns CDR1 SNHLY and CDR2 FYNNEI. DNA of the CDR3: TGTGCCAGCAGCACTGAAGGGCTGGGGGGTCAGCCCCAGCATTTT. This gives the protein CASSTEGLGGQPQHF. The variable domain in full, with the rest retrieved from reference TRBV2 and TRBJ1-5, is EPEVTQTPSHQVTQMGQEVILRCVPISNHLYFYWYRQILGQKVEFLVSFYNNEISEKSEIFDDQFSVERPDGSNFTLKIRSTKLEDSAMYFCASSTEGLGGQPQHFGDGTRLSIL.

This clonotype was seen a few times. The CDR3 nucleotides are TGTGCCAGGACAGGGGATAGCAATCAGCCCCAGCATTTT. Translated: CARTGDSNQPQHF. The V call is TRBV2, the J call TRBJ1-5, with 8 bases identical to TRBD1. This CDR3 contains 13 residues. Germline CDR1 is SNHLY and CDR2 is FYNNEI. V trimming: 9 bases; J trimming: 0 bases; junction bases outside the gene matches: 1.

There are many counts of this clonotype. This chain uses TRBV2 with TRBJ1-2; D not resolved. CDR3 length: 11 amino acids. CDR1 is SNHLY and CDR2 is FYNNEI in the germline V gene. V was shortened by 7 bases and J by 4 bases, with 7 bases between the two germline ends. As DNA, the CDR3 is TGTGCCAGCATTTACTCCTATGGCTACACCTTC. Translated, it gives CASIYSYGYTF.

Only one count was recorded for this clonotype. The chain recombines TRBV19 with TRBJ2-2, with a possible D match to TRBD1 (6 bases). V dropped 8 bases and J dropped 6 bases, with 16 bases sitting between them. The CDR3 is 14 residues long. The germline gives CDR1 LNHDA, CDR2 SQIVND (reference sequence). CDR3 amino acids: CASGTGTVAGELFF. The CDR3 DNA reads TGTGCCAGTGGAACAGGGACGGTCGCCGGGGAGCTGTTTTTT.

On this clonotype: A much more abundant neighbour one base away suggests this may be a read error. This chain uses TRBV2 with TRBJ2-5; tentative D call: TRBD2 (6 bases). The CDR3 spans 15 residues. CDR1 and CDR2 (germline): SNHLY, FYNNEI. Trimming shortened V by 4 bases and J by 3 bases, and 15 bases separated the two germline ends. CDR3 in amino acids: CASSGGGSRKETQYF. CDR3 coding DNA: TGTGCCAGCAGTGGAGGAGGGAGTCGGAAAGAGACCCAGTACTTC.

This clonotype was seen a few times. The V and J genes are TRBV19 and TRBJ1-6; TRBD1 is a possible D gene (6 bases). The CDR3 runs 14 residues. CDR1 is LNHDA and CDR2 is SQIVND in the germline V gene (reference sequence). Trimming stripped 9 bases from V and 8 bases from J, with 17 bases between. CDR3: CASRKQGVHSPLHF. CDR3 DNA sequence: TGTGCCAGCAGAAAACAGGGCGTACATTCACCCCTCCACTTT.

This clonotype was seen many times. This chain connects TRBV15 to TRBJ1-2; 10 bases line up with TRBD1. The CDR3 runs 15 residues. Looked up from germline, CDR1 is LNHNV and CDR2 is YYDKDF (reference sequence). Trimming at V came to 2 bases and at J to 6 bases, leaving 6 bases not matched to a gene. The CDR3 DNA reads as TGTGCCACCAGCAGAAATGACAGGGGGCTGGATGGCTACACCTTC. Its protein product is CATSRNDRGLDGYTF.

This chain joins TRBV7-2 and TRBJ1-6; a weak D match, TRBD1 (6 bases). Germline CDR1 reads SGHTA; CDR2 reads FQGNSA. Trimming stripped 3 bases from V and 4 bases from J, with 19 bases between. The CDR3 sequence is 18 residues long. The CDR3 loop reads CASSFLSGQSYYNSPLHF. The CDR3 nucleotides are TGTGCCAGCAGCTTTCTTTCAGGACAGTCTTATTATAATTCACCCCTCCACTTT.

In this sample, this clonotype turned up many times. V gene TRBV5-4 combines with J gene TRBJ2-7; 9 nucleotides line up with TRBD1. Looked up from germline, CDR1 is SGHNT and CDR2 is YYREEE (reference sequence). There are 14 residues in the CDR3. V trimming: 4 bases; J trimming: 6 bases; junction bases outside the gene matches: 8. The CDR3 DNA is TGTGCCAGCAGCGAAGAAGGACAGGGGCTCGAGCAGTACTTC. Protein: CASSEEGQGLEQYF.